The 2 T cell receptor beta chains below were found in one sample sequenced in a study of CD8+ T cells in alopecia areata. Extracted from the samples, RNA was reverse transcribed into cDNA to serve as the sequencing template. The protocol was immunoSEQ multiplex PCR, while the TCRdb copy is restricted to in-frame clones and leaves out a portion. The sample lists roughly 59,000 clones; more than 40% were seen once. The specimen was CD8+ T cells sorted from blood, collected at week 0. The receptor set was obtained from a human donor with alopecia areata.

The genes are TRBV30 and TRBJ1-2; 9 positions match TRBD1. J lost 4 bases, V lost 5 bases, and 5 bases had no gene match. The length of the CDR3 is 13 residues. CDR1 is GTSNPN and CDR2 is SVGIG in the germline V gene (reference sequence). CDR3 amino acids: CAWLRDRVYGYTF. CDR3 sequence (DNA): TGTGCCTGGTTACGGGACAGGGTCTATGGCTACACCTTC.

This clone was found a few times. The V call is TRBV14, the J call TRBJ2-1; 9 nucleotides agree with TRBD2. The CDR3 spans 17 residues. The junction had 6 bases not matched to a gene; V was cut back by 0 bases and J by 3 bases. Germline V gene data show CDR1 as SGHDN and CDR2 as FVKESK. The CDR3 DNA reads as TGTGCCAGCAGCCAAGATCTGGGTAGCGGGAGCTACAATGAGCAGTTCTTC. It encodes CASSQDLGSGSYNEQFF.